One sample yielded the 22 T cell receptor beta chains listed below, sequenced in a study of cytomegalovirus exposure and HLA in healthy donors. The PCR was carried out with 60 Vbeta primers and 13 Jbeta primers. The data were produced by immunoSEQ multiplex PCR, yet TCRdb's version contains in-frame clones alone and is incomplete. The top ten hold 1.7% of the sample, which has approximately 60,000 clones, about 80% seen once. The specimen sequenced was PBMCs. Source of these receptors: a middle-aged man in good health and CMV-seronegative.

V is TRBV5-5 and J is TRBJ2-7; D is undetermined. V lost 4 bases, J lost 3 bases, and 14 bases lay in between. The CDR3 spans 14 residues. CDR1 and CDR2 from the germline V gene are SGHKS and YYEKEE (reference sequence). The CDR3 region is CASSPQRGNYEQYV. The CDR3 coding sequence is TGTGCCAGCAGCCCGCAGAGAGGAAACTACGAGCAGTACGTC.

The chain has TRBV7-6 and TRBJ2-7, with a possible D match to TRBD2 (5 bases). Per germline, CDR1 SGHVS and CDR2 FNYEAQ. The CDR3 totals 17 residues. The V end lost 5 bases, the J end lost 3 bases, and 23 bases lay between the germline ends. CDR3 sequence: CASSRMKTGRWDYEQYF. CDR3 DNA: TGTGCCAGCAGCCGAATGAAGACGGGAAGGTGGGACTACGAGCAGTACTTC.

The rearrangement uses TRBV5-4 and TRBJ1-5; D is undetermined. Germline CDR1 reads SGHNT; CDR2 reads YYREEE (reference sequence). The germline V and J ends were trimmed by 4 bases and 5 bases, with 13 bases remaining between them. This CDR3 is built from 14 residues. The CDR3 loop is CASSEGGRDQPQHF. CDR3 DNA sequence: TGTGCCAGCAGCGAAGGAGGCAGAGATCAGCCCCAGCATTTT.

The chain links TRBV6-5 to TRBJ1-1; D may be TRBD1 (5 bases). The germline V gene has CDR1 MNHEY and CDR2 SVGAGI. The CDR3 consists of 13 residues. Trimming removed 2 bases at V and 8 bases at J, with 12 bases between. The CDR3 bases are TGTGCCAGCAGTTACGGGGCAGAAACCGAAGCTTTCTTT. Translated, it gives CASSYGAETEAFF.

This clone appeared a few times. The V gene is TRBV2, the J gene TRBJ1-5; unclear D gene. The germline V and J ends were trimmed by 3 bases and 7 bases, with 19 bases remaining between them. The length of the CDR3 is 16 residues. CDR1 and CDR2 (germline): SNHLY, FYNNEI. The chain's CDR3 is CASSDLVHLWRQPQHF. The DNA for the CDR3 is TGTGCCAGCAGTGACCTCGTACACCTCTGGAGGCAGCCCCAGCATTTT. The full variable domain, with the rest looked up from reference TRBV2 and TRBJ1-5, is EPEVTQTPSHQVTQMGQEVILRCVPISNHLYFYWYRQILGQKVEFLVSFYNNEISEKSEIFDDQFSVERPDGSNFTLKIRSTKLEDSAMYFCASSDLVHLWRQPQHFGDGTRLSIL.

This sequence joins TRBV11-3 and TRBJ2-1; TRBD2 matches 14 bases. In germline, CDR1 is SGHNT, CDR2 YENEEA. The J segment lost 7 bases and the V segment lost 4 bases, leaving 12 bases of the junction unmatched. The CDR3 length is 18 residues. The CDR3: CASSSPIWTSGGRNEQFF. The CDR3 coding sequence is TGTGCCAGCAGCTCCCCCATTTGGACTAGCGGGGGGCGTAATGAGCAGTTCTTC.

The table lists this clone with a few counts. This rearrangement joins TRBV2 to TRBJ2-3; 7 bases match TRBD1. The V gene's germline CDR1 is SNHLY and CDR2 FYNNEI. The trim removed 4 bases at V and 3 bases at J, leaving 7 bases unmatched. This CDR3 comprises 15 residues. The CDR3: CASSVQDRTTDTQYF. The CDR3 DNA reads TGTGCCAGCAGTGTGCAGGACAGGACTACAGATACGCAGTATTTT.

This rearrangement joins TRBV5-4 to TRBJ2-6; TRBD1 matches 8 bases. The J segment lost 0 bases and the V segment lost 4 bases, leaving 9 bases of the junction unmatched. The CDR3 runs to 18 residues. The germline V gene has CDR1 SGHNT and CDR2 YYREEE (reference sequence). CDR3 protein: CASSKDRGINSGANVLTF. The DNA of the CDR3 is TGTGCCAGCAGCAAAGACAGGGGAATTAACTCTGGGGCCAACGTCCTGACTTTC.

The gene calls are TRBV4-3 and TRBJ2-1, with TRBD2 matching over 8 bases. The CDR3 is made up of 14 amino acids. Germline CDR1 is LGHNA and CDR2 is YSLEER. With V trimmed by 5 bases and J by 4 bases, 4 bases remained unmatched. The CDR3 DNA reads TGCGCCAGCAGCACCATAGCGGGGTACAATGAGCAGTTCTTC. It encodes CASSTIAGYNEQFF.

The genes are TRBV27 and TRBJ1-4, with 7 nucleotides matching TRBD1. V was clipped by 5 bases and J by 4 bases; unmatched bases: 10. This CDR3 is built from 16 residues. The germline V gene encodes CDR1 MNHEY and CDR2 SMNVEV (reference sequence). The DNA for the CDR3 is TGTGCCAGCAGTAAGGACAGGTTGGGAGGTAATGAAAAACTGTTTTTT. The encoded protein is CASSKDRLGGNEKLFF.

This chain links TRBV18 with TRBJ2-2, with 7 bases matching TRBD1. The CDR3 has 15 amino acids. CDR1 KGHSH and CDR2 LQKENI come from the germline V gene. V lost 6 bases and J lost 6; bases outside the gene matches: 10. The CDR3 region has the DNA TGTGCCAGCTCTCCGACAGGGAATGGCGCCGGGGAGCTGTTTTTT. As protein: CASSPTGNGAGELFF.

The chain has TRBV28 and TRBJ2-5, with TRBD1 matching over 7 bases. V trimming: 7 bases; J trimming: 5 bases; junction bases outside the gene matches: 10. The germline CDR1 and CDR2 sequences are MDHEN and SYDVKM. CDR3 length: 14 amino acids. CDR3 region: CASMVQGPGETQYF. CDR3 DNA: TGTGCCAGCATGGTACAGGGGCCGGGGGAGACCCAGTACTTC. Full variable domain (rest looked up from reference TRBV28 and TRBJ2-5): DVKVTQSSRYLVKRTGEKVFLECVQDMDHENMFWYRQDPGLGLRLIYFSYDVKMKEKGDIPEGYSVSREKKERFSLILESASTNQTSMYLCASMVQGPGETQYFGPGTRLLVL.

This clone was detected only once. The chain has TRBV9 and TRBJ2-3, with TRBD2 matching over 7 bases. Germline CDR1 is SGDLS and CDR2 is YYNGEE. The trim removed 4 bases at V and 3 bases at J, leaving 8 bases unmatched. This CDR3 contains 15 residues. The CDR3 DNA reads TGTGCCAGCAGCCCCCGGACTAGGCTTACAGATACGCAGTATTTT. Encoded protein: CASSPRTRLTDTQYF.

The sample holds a few counts of this clone. The chain couples TRBV4-3 to TRBJ2-1; 12 bases are a match to TRBD2. Per the germline V gene, CDR1 is LGHNA and CDR2 is YSLEER. The ends lost 0 bases at V and 7 bases at J; junction bases unmatched: 4. The CDR3 totals 16 residues. CDR3 DNA sequence: TGCGCCAGCAGCCAAGATCGGCTAGCGGGGGGGAATGAGCAGTTCTTC. Translation gives CASSQDRLAGGNEQFF.

This rearrangement joins TRBV29-1 to TRBJ1-2; TRBD1 matches 9 bases. Germline-derived CDR1 and CDR2 are SQVTM and ANQGSEA. This CDR3 is built from 13 residues. Unmatched junction bases numbered 3, after V lost 5 bases and J lost 2 bases. CDR3 nucleotides: TGCAGCGTTTCCGACAGGGGGAACTATGGCTACACCTTC. Translation: CSVSDRGNYGYTF. Using reference TRBV29-1 and TRBJ1-2 for the parts outside the CDR3, the full variable domain is SAVISQKPSRDICQRGTSLTIQCQVDSQVTMMFWYRQQPGQSLTLIATANQGSEATYESGFVIDKFPISRPNLTFSTLTVSNMSPEDSSIYLCSVSDRGNYGYTFGSGTRLTVV.

J is TRBJ1-1 and V is TRBV7-2; D gene uncertain. The germline V gene encodes CDR1 SGHTA and CDR2 FQGNSA. The V end lost 1 base, the J end lost 1 base, and 16 bases lay between the germline ends. This CDR3 has 17 residues. The CDR3 sequence is CASSLDLATKGNTEAFF. The CDR3 region has the DNA TGTGCCAGCAGCTTAGATTTGGCGACAAAAGGGAACACTGAAGCTTTCTTT.

V and J are TRBV7-9 and TRBJ2-7, with a possible D match to TRBD1 (6 bases). The CDR3 length is 17 residues. Germline V CDR1 and CDR2: SEHNR, FQNEAQ (reference sequence). The V end was cut by 4 bases, the J end by 5 bases, with 24 bases between. CDR3 loop: CASSSRRSSQGLHEQYF. The CDR3 DNA reads as TGTGCCAGCAGCTCAAGGCGGAGTTCTCAGGGGCTACACGAGCAGTACTTC.

The rearrangement uses TRBV27 and TRBJ2-7; D gene unclear. CDR1 is MNHEY and CDR2 is SMNVEV in the germline V gene (reference sequence). V lost 3 bases, J lost 1 base, and 16 bases lay in between. The CDR3 has 16 residues. The CDR3 is CASSFSGNPRSYEQYF. The CDR3 region has the DNA TGTGCCAGCAGTTTCTCTGGCAACCCGCGGTCCTACGAGCAGTACTTC.

The V and J genes are TRBV28 and TRBJ2-7, with 8 bases identical to TRBD1. V was clipped by 5 bases and J by 3 bases; unmatched bases: 6. The CDR3 covers 14 residues. In germline, CDR1 is MDHEN, CDR2 SYDVKM. In nucleotides, the CDR3 is TGTGCCAGCAGTCCTGCCGGGACAGGCTACGAGCAGTACGTC. This codes for CASSPAGTGYEQYV.

CDR3 residues: CASRTRPGGNQPQHF. The CDR3 coding sequence is TGTGCCAGTAGAACCCGCCCGGGGGGCAATCAGCCCCAGCATTTT. V gene TRBV19 combines with J gene TRBJ1-5; TRBD1 might be the D (5 bases). CDR3 length: 15 amino acids. The germline CDR1 and CDR2 sequences are LNHDA and SQIVND (reference sequence). V gave up 6 bases and J gave up 2 bases, with 14 bases separating them.

The chain has TRBV4-3 and TRBJ2-3; 10 bases line up with TRBD1. The CDR3 is made up of 18 amino acids. The V and J ends lost 4 bases and 3 bases, in that order; junction bases with no gene match: 13. Per germline, CDR1 LGHNA and CDR2 YSLEER. CDR3 amino acids: CASSRGPTDRGWTDTQYF. DNA of the CDR3: TGCGCCAGCAGCCGGGGCCCGACGGACAGGGGGTGGACAGATACGCAGTATTTT.

The chain links TRBV9 to TRBJ2-6, with TRBD1 matching over 12 bases. The V segment lost 0 bases and the J segment 4 bases; nucleotides outside the gene matches: 8. The CDR3 loop spans 19 amino acids. CDR1 and CDR2 (germline): SGDLS, YYNGEE. The CDR3 DNA reads TGTGCCAGCAGCGTAGGGGGACAGGGGGCGCGGCCAGGGGCCAACGTCCTGACTTTC. Translation: CASSVGGQGARPGANVLTF.